The T cell receptor beta chain described here comes from a study of PD-1 blockade in mismatch repair-deficient tumors. Study at large: Enrolled about 2013-2016, patients had progressing, pretreated mismatch repair-deficient cancers of approximately 13 types.

Mismatch repair deficiency was confirmed in all patients, by PCR or immunohistochemistry. TCR sequencing covered a few patients who responded to pembrolizumab. To note about this clone: Its cognate antigen is unknown.

Study-level results: Tumor-resident clones, often absent from pretreatment blood, expanded after pembrolizumab and then contracted.

CDR3 length: 15 residues. CDR1 and CDR2 from the germline V gene are MNHNS and SASEGT. Trimming pared 4 bases from V and 6 bases from J, leaving 19 bases between. The table came from immunoSEQ multiplex PCR; TCRdb's copy has only in-frame clones and leaves some out. The sample holds around 50,000 clones, 77% seen once. This TCR derives from an adult with mismatch repair-deficient cancer. This specimen was PBMCs, taken before pembrolizumab treatment. This chain uses TRBV6-1 with TRBJ2-7, with D possibly TRBD2 on 6 matching bases. DNA for the CDR3: TGTGCCAGCAGTGGGTCCGGGACCAACGGGGGCGAGCAGTACTTC. Translated: CASSGSGTNGGEQYF.